A selection of T cell receptor beta chains follows, all from one sample in a study of shared clonotypes between healthy human individuals. The table came from immunoSEQ multiplex PCR; TCRdb's copy has only in-frame clones and leaves some out. Found here are around 700,000 clones, roughly 94% of them singletons; the top ten hold about a quarter. The material sequenced was naive CD8+ T cells sorted from blood. These receptors originate from a man aged 25 to 45 in good health. CDR3s include the opening cysteine and the closing phenylalanine or tryptophan. Fields, in order: J gene, clone size, V gene, D gene, CDR3 length, CDR3 DNA, CDR3 protein. The D gene is left open where the match is weak. Expanded clones are given a class, and other clones once, few, many or no size at all.

TRBJ2-1 NA TRBV5-1 NA 13 TGCGCCAGCAGCTTGAGTTCCTTCAATGAGCAGTTCTTC CASSLSSFNEQFF
TRBJ1-4 NA TRBV15 TRBD1 20 TGTGCCACCAGCAGATACCCCCCCGGGACAGGGGAGGGGACTAATGAAAAACTGTTTTTT CATSRYPPGTGEGTNEKLFF
TRBJ2-3 NA TRBV6-5 NA 12 TGTGCCAGCGGACTTAGCACAGATACGCAGTATTTT CASGLSTDTQYF
TRBJ1-1 once TRBV27 TRBD1 15 TGTGCCAGCAGTTCGCGGACAGGGAGGGACACTGAAGCTTTCTTT CASSSRTGRDTEAFF
TRBJ2-7 NA TRBV21-1 NA 16 TGTGCCAGCAAGAAAGAACAGGGGGCCTGCTCCTACGAGCAGTACTTC CASKKEQGACSYEQYF
TRBJ2-7 NA TRBV29-1 TRBD2 14 TGCAGCGTTGCAGGGGACCGGGAGGGGTACGAGCAGTACTTC CSVAGDREGYEQYF
TRBJ2-7 NA TRBV7-3 NA 13 TGTGCCAGCAGTCGGGGCGGGACCGGCGAGCAGTACTTC CASSRGGTGEQYF
TRBJ2-7 NA TRBV19 TRBD1 13 TGTGCCAGTAGTGTGGGACAGAGCTACGAGCAGTACTTC CASSVGQSYEQYF
TRBJ1-1 NA TRBV7-9 NA 17 TGTGCCAGCAGCTTAGGGACGGCTGGGGTCCTGAACACTGAAGCTTTCTTT CASSLGTAGVLNTEAFF
TRBJ1-1 NA TRBV5-5 NA 13 TGTGCCACCGGGGGGGTGTCATCCCCAGAAGCTTTCTTT CATGGVSSPEAFF
TRBJ2-3 NA TRBV11-2 NA 16 TGTGCCAGCAGACTCCGGGACTCAGAAATCACAGATACGCAGTATTTT CASRLRDSEITDTQYF
TRBJ2-7 NA TRBV27 TRBD1 16 TGTGCCAGCAGTTTTGGAAGAGGGACAGGGGGCTACGAGCAGTACTTC CASSFGRGTGGYEQYF
TRBJ2-7 once TRBV6-1 TRBD1 13 TGTGCCAGCCTCGGACAGGACTCCTACGAGCAGTACTTC CASLGQDSYEQYF
TRBJ2-5 NA TRBV7-9 TRBD1 17 TGTGCCAGCAGCACGACCCGAGCTGACAGGGGACAAGAGACCCAGTACTTC CASSTTRADRGQETQYF
TRBJ2-2 NA TRBV25-1 TRBD1 17 TGTGCCAGCGGATTCTCCCGGGACAGGGTGTACACCGGGGAGCTGTTTTTT CASGFSRDRVYTGELFF
TRBJ2-1 once TRBV19 TRBD2 16 TGTGCCAGTAGTATTTCGGGACTAGCAAGGTACAATGAGCAGTTCTTC CASSISGLARYNEQFF
TRBJ2-7 NA TRBV27 NA 15 TGTGCCAGCAGTTTATTCCAGGGGATAGCCTCCGAGCAGTACTTC CASSLFQGIASEQYF
TRBJ2-5 NA TRBV7-9 NA 11 TGTGCCAGCCCCACCCCAGAGACCCAGTACTTC CASPTPETQYF
TRBJ2-7 NA TRBV7-7 TRBD2 15 TGTGCCAGCAGCTTAGGCCCGGGGACTAGTTACGAGCAGTACTTC CASSLGPGTSYEQYF
TRBJ2-3 NA TRBV29-1 TRBD1 15 TGCAGCGTCGGGACAGCCCAAGAGAGCACAGATACGCAGTATTTT CSVGTAQESTDTQYF
TRBJ2-1 NA TRBV27 NA 11 TGTGCCAGCAGTTTCCCAGGACAGCAGTTCTTC CASSFPGQQFF
TRBJ2-7 NA TRBV9 TRBD1 17 TGTGCCAGCAGCGCCTCCGGGACAGGGGCTTTAAACTACGAGCAGTACTTC CASSASGTGALNYEQYF
TRBJ2-1 once TRBV9 NA 15 TGTGCCAGCAACCCTGAGGGGGTGGAGTACAATGAGCAGTTCTTC CASNPEGVEYNEQFF
TRBJ1-2 NA TRBV7-9 TRBD1 14 TGTGCCAGCAGCTTCGGACAGGGCGACTATGGCTACACCTTC CASSFGQGDYGYTF
TRBJ2-7 NA TRBV7-3 NA 13 TGTGCCAGCAGCCCAACGGGATCACCCGAGCAGTACTTC CASSPTGSPEQYF
TRBJ2-2 NA TRBV7-9 NA 13 TGTGCCAGCAGCTTAGCGTACCGCGGGGAGCTGTTTTTT CASSLAYRGELFF
TRBJ2-1 NA TRBV9 NA 15 TGTGCCAGCAGCGTACAGGGCGCAGATGTCGATGAGCAGTTCTTC CASSVQGADVDEQFF
TRBJ2-2 NA TRBV5-4 NA 15 TGTGCCAGCAGCTTGGCCGGGGACCTCACCGGGGAGCTGTTTTTT CASSLAGDLTGELFF
TRBJ2-1 NA TRBV13 TRBD1 15 TGTGCCAGCAGCTCGAGATGGGGACAGGGAGGAGAGCAGTTCTTC CASSSRWGQGGEQFF
TRBJ1-4 NA TRBV27 NA 14 TGTGCCAGCGGGTGGACAACCGTCTATGAAAAACTGTTTTTT CASGWTTVYEKLFF
TRBJ2-1 once TRBV9 NA 15 TGTGCCAGCAGCGAGGGGGAAGGATCCTACAATGAGCAGTTCTTC CASSEGEGSYNEQFF
TRBJ1-1 NA TRBV5-1 NA 13 TGCGCCAGCAGCCCCCGAGGGAGCACTGAAGCTTTCTTT CASSPRGSTEAFF
TRBJ2-1 NA TRBV6-5 TRBD2 15 TGTGCCAGCAGCCTTAGCGGGTGGAACTACAATGAGCAGTTCTTC CASSLSGWNYNEQFF
TRBJ2-7 NA TRBV4-1 NA 15 TGCGCCAGCAGCCAAGGCCAGGCCGCCTCCTACGAGCAGTACTTC CASSQGQAASYEQYF
TRBJ1-1 NA TRBV19 NA 14 TGTGCCAGTAGTATTACCCCTCGGAACACTGAAGCTTTCTTT CASSITPRNTEAFF
TRBJ2-1 NA TRBV5-1 TRBD2 13 TGCGCCAGCAGCTTGGCCGGGGGGAATGAGCAGTTCTTC CASSLAGGNEQFF
TRBJ2-7 NA TRBV6-6 NA 14 TGTGCCAGCAGTTACTCGACTCAGATCCACGAGCAGTACTTC CASSYSTQIHEQYF
TRBJ1-4 NA TRBV2 NA 13 TGTGCCACCTACCAGGCAACTAATGAAAAACTGTTTTTT CATYQATNEKLFF
TRBJ2-3 NA TRBV9 NA 16 TGTGCCAGCAGCGTTTTAGGGAGCGGACATGAAGATACGCAGTATTTT CASSVLGSGHEDTQYF